The text below deals with one TCR beta chain. What it recognizes is unknown. This sample is drawn from a study of molecular identifiers for immune sequencing clone quantification. Whole-study results and caveats: Same-barcode identical TCR molecules could make highly expanded clones look smaller than they are. Clones that had above 20 RNA copies took up over 99% of effector molecules but under 1% in naive cells.

Bulk TCR libraries were made with methods that had been previously described and with listed TCR primers. TCRdb redid the calling of the PCR reads with MiXCR, one entry per CDR3 protein. The profile shows more than 300,000 distinct CDR3 sequences, about a fifth of them singletons. CDR3 length: 16 residues. Trimming took 8 bases from V and 8 from J; bases not matched to a gene: 17. The sequencing input was naive CD8+ T cells from blood, with Jurkat cell RNA spiked in. This sample's subset: FACS-sorted CD8+CD4-CCR7+CD45RA+ naive T cells. This chain uses TRBV5-3 with TRBJ2-1; 9 bases align to TRBD1. TRBV5-3 belongs to the ORF category, with a function that is uncertain. This sequence was found in a human donor in good health. Some libraries in this study had Jurkat cell RNA spiked in. The CDR3 spells CASTIEPQGASYEQFF. The DNA for the CDR3 is TGTGCCAGCACCATTGAACCACAGGGGGCCAGCTATGAGCAGTTCTTC.